These T cell receptor beta chains were read from a single sample in a study of T cells in Graves' hyperthyroidism and ophthalmopathy. Each CDR3 protein gets one entry after TCRdb re-called the multiplex PCR reads with MiXCR. In the table there are about 350,000 distinct CDR3 sequences, about 19% of which are singletons. The sequencing input was blood. The receptors here all came from a woman between 18 and 30 years old with Graves' hyperthyroidism. Both conserved end residues are part of each CDR3. D genes are given only for firm matches. Clone size is given for some rows only: seen once, a few or many times, or a class if the clone is expanded.

many	TRBJ2-5	TRBV2	.	TGTGCCAGCTTAGCGGCGACCCAAGAGACCCAGTACTTC	CASLAATQETQYF
many	TRBJ1-2	TRBV12-3/TRBV12-4	TRBD1	TGTGCCAGCAGTTCCCAGGGGGCTCTTGGCTACACCTTC	CASSSQGALGYTF
.	TRBJ1-5	TRBV11-2	.	TGTGCCAGCAGCTTAGAAGGGGTTAGGGGGGGCAGCAATCAGCCCCAGCATTTT	CASSLEGVRGGSNQPQHF
.	TRBJ1-5	TRBV11-2	.	TGTGCCAGCAGCTTAGATGGGGGGCGAGGTCAGCCCCAGCATTTT	CASSLDGGRGQPQHF
.	TRBJ2-5	TRBV6-2/TRBV6-3	TRBD2	TGTGCCAGCAGTTACGGGGCTAGCGGCAAAGAGACCCAGTACTTC	CASSYGASGKETQYF
.	TRBJ2-4	TRBV7-9	TRBD1	TGTGCCAGCAGCTTTCAAGGGACAGATAAAAACATTCAGTACTTC	CASSFQGTDKNIQYF
.	TRBJ2-7	TRBV5-6	.	TGTGCCAGCAGCTTGGCCCCGCAGGGAAGCGAGCAGTACTTC	CASSLAPQGSEQYF
many	TRBJ1-1	TRBV10-2	.	TGCGCCAGCAGTGATGGCGGAGGCCGTGGAGCTTTCTTT	CASSDGGGRGAFF
many	TRBJ1-2	TRBV14	TRBD1	TGTGCCAGCAGCCGACGTCTCACAGGGGTCCGTGGCTACACCTTC	CASSRRLTGVRGYTF
many	TRBJ1-1	TRBV6-5	TRBD1	TGTGCCAGCAGTTATCAGGGGGCGAGGACTGAAGCTTTCTTT	CASSYQGARTEAFF
many	TRBJ2-3	TRBV12-3/TRBV12-4	.	TGTGCCAGCAGTTTCGGCCGAGATACGCAGTATTTT	CASSFGRDTQYF
many	TRBJ1-2	TRBV30	.	TGTGCCTGGAGTACTTCATTAGGCTACACCTTC	CAWSTSLGYTF
.	TRBJ2-5	TRBV6-1	TRBD2	TGTGCCAGCAGCCCAACTAGCGGGGGGGTCGGAGAGACCCAGTACTTC	CASSPTSGGVGETQYF
many	TRBJ2-5	TRBV28	.	TGTGCCACGCGCAACGTCGAGACCCAGTACTTC	CATRNVETQYF
many	TRBJ2-5	TRBV24-1	.	TGTGCCACCAGTGAGTCTAGCGAGGAGACCCAGTACTTC	CATSESSEETQYF
many	TRBJ1-1	TRBV28	.	TGTGCCAGCAGTTTAGCATCAGGAATAGTTAGGAACACTGAAGCTTTCTTT	CASSLASGIVRNTEAFF
many	TRBJ1-2	TRBV5-1	.	TGCGCCAGCAGTCCCTTGGTAGCGGGAGGCTACACCTTC	CASSPLVAGGYTF
many	TRBJ1-2	TRBV6-1	.	TGTGCCAGCACCTCACGTAGGAGCCGTAACTATGGCTACACCTTC	CASTSRRSRNYGYTF
.	TRBJ1-1	TRBV12-3/TRBV12-4	.	TGTGCCAGCAGTTACGAAAGGAGCACTGAAGCTTTCTTT	CASSYERSTEAFF